This T cell receptor (beta chain) was documented in a study of regulatory T cells in long-lasting Graves disease. Through Arm-PCR of CDR3 regions and iRepertoire HTBI primers, TCR beta libraries were built. One entry per CDR3 protein results from TCRdb running MiXCR on the multiplex PCR reads. The sample has some 560,000 distinct CDR3 sequences; about 15% are singletons. The germline V gene has CDR1 SGHRS and CDR2 YFSETQ. CDR3 size: 17 residues. The J segment lost 0 bases and the V segment lost 5 bases, leaving 12 bases of the junction unmatched. The study's findings and limits: Less diverse TCR repertoires were seen in persistent Graves' patients than in newly diagnosed ones.

Comment on this clonotype: As yet, its antigen is unknown.

Time point indicated: newly diagnosed GD, antithyroid drugs for less than 3 months. The TCR library was made from RNA that had been extracted from PBMCs in TRIzol. From each patient, approximately 9 milliliters of peripheral blood was drawn and collected into an EDTA anticoagulant tube. The sample was also reused in another study, on T cells in Graves' hyperthyroidism and ophthalmopathy. That paper states: Clinical symptoms, serum thyroxine and TRAb, thyroid ultrasound and orbital computed tomography were used for the diagnoses. Carried out on the TCR CDR3, a first-round RT-PCR used the HTBI primer set.

The sequence derives from a woman aged 35-60 years with Graves disease. This sample comprised peripheral blood mononuclear cells (PBMCs), obtained at new diagnosis, from a patient treated with antithyroid drugs. The chain has TRBV5-1 and TRBJ2-3; 7 bases align to TRBD1. The CDR3 here is CASSRGTAVASTDTQYF. CDR3 bases: TGCGCCAGCAGTCGAGGGACAGCAGTTGCGAGCACAGATACGCAGTATTTT. The variable domain in full, with the rest retrieved from reference TRBV5-1 and TRBJ2-3, is KAGVTQTPRYLIKTRGQQVTLSCSPISGHRSVSWYQQTPGQGLQFLFEYFSETQRNKGNFPGRFSGRQFSNSRSEMNVSTLELGDSALYLCASSRGTAVASTDTQYFGPGTRLTVL.